What follows are 10 T cell receptor beta chains derived from one specimen sequenced in a study of T cells in localized non-small cell lung cancer. The assay was immunoSEQ multiplex PCR, and TCRdb's table has in-frame clones only and misses some. Of about 11,000 clones listed, about 70% are singletons. This specimen consisted of peripheral blood, obtained before any cancer treatment. These receptors came from a male donor at least 60 years old with stage I lung adenocarcinoma.

This clone has a single count. The chain uses TRBV6-5 and TRBJ1-5, with D maybe TRBD1 (5 bases). Per the germline V gene, CDR1 is MNHEY and CDR2 is SVGAGI. CDR3 length: 15 amino acids. Trimming removed 6 bases at V and 1 base at J, with 13 bases between. In nucleotides, the CDR3 is TGTGCCAGCAGGAAGGGCGGGGGAAGCAATCAGCCCCAGCATTTT. Translating gives CASRKGGGSNQPQHF.

The V gene is TRBV27, the J gene TRBJ2-7; 7 nucleotides match TRBD1. There are 15 residues in the CDR3. CDR1 and CDR2 from the germline V gene are MNHEY and SMNVEV (reference sequence). Trimming cost V 6 bases and J 3 bases; bases outside gene matches: 11. Here the CDR3 DNA reads TGTGCCAGCAGGCCTTTGGGGACAGTGATCTACGAGCAGTACTTC. Encoded protein: CASRPLGTVIYEQYF.

CDR3 region: CASRRGGPAYNEQFF. CDR3 nucleotide sequence: TGTGCCAGCAGACGCGGGGGCCCCGCCTACAATGAGCAGTTCTTC. The chain couples TRBV6-5 to TRBJ2-1; a weak D match, TRBD2 (7 bases). Trimming pared 6 bases from V and 2 bases from J, leaving 14 bases between. Germline assignment: CDR1 MNHEY and CDR2 SVGAGI. The CDR3 is 15 residues long.

The gene calls are TRBV6-1 and TRBJ2-7; D unclear. Germline CDR1 MNHNS, CDR2 SASEGT. The V gene lost 3 bases and the J gene lost 2 bases, with 8 bases spanning the gap. The CDR3 has 13 amino acids. CDR3 amino acids: CASSERTAYEQYF. The CDR3 DNA follows: TGTGCCAGCAGTGAGCGGACGGCCTACGAGCAGTACTTC.

The rearrangement links TRBV28 to TRBJ2-2; no clear D gene. In germline, CDR1 is MDHEN, CDR2 SYDVKM. The CDR3 sequence is 12 residues long. The V end lost 6 bases, the J end lost 5 bases, and 7 bases lay between the germline ends. The CDR3 reads CASSLTTGELFF. The CDR3 DNA is TGTGCCAGCAGCCTTACTACCGGGGAGCTGTTTTTT.

The genes are TRBV9 and TRBJ2-5; TRBD2 matches 7 bases. This CDR3 is built from 14 residues. V lost 1 base and J lost 3; bases outside the gene matches: 3. The V gene's germline CDR1 is SGDLS and CDR2 YYNGEE. The CDR3 nucleotides read TGTGCCAGCAGCGTATACGGGGGGAAAGAGACCCAGTACTTC. Translation: CASSVYGGKETQYF. Filled out from reference TRBV9 and TRBJ2-5, the complete variable domain reads DSGVTQTPKHLITATGQRVTLRCSPRSGDLSVYWYQQSLDQGLQFLIQYYNGEERAKGNILERFSAQQFPDLHSELNLSSLELGDSALYFCASSVYGGKETQYFGPGTRLLVL.

This clone showed up just once. V is TRBV29-1 and J is TRBJ2-3; weak D call: TRBD2 (6 bases). This CDR3 has 12 amino acids. The ends were cut back, 4 bases at V and 4 bases at J, with 9 bases in the middle. CDR1 SQVTM and CDR2 ANQGSEA come from the germline V gene. The CDR3 loop is CSVATSPDTQYF. The CDR3 region has the DNA TGCAGCGTTGCTACTAGCCCAGATACGCAGTATTTT.

This chain uses TRBV2 with TRBJ2-4; a weak D match, TRBD2 (5 bases). V shed 4 bases and J shed 4 bases, with 17 bases lying between them. Germline loops: CDR1 SNHLY, CDR2 FYNNEI. CDR3 length: 16 amino acids. The CDR3 nucleotides are TGTGCCAGCAGTGTGGAGGCCACTAAATTTAAAAACATTCAGTACTTC. It codes for CASSVEATKFKNIQYF.

This sequence joins TRBV11-2 and TRBJ1-2; no reliable D call. V dropped 3 bases and J dropped 4 bases, with 15 bases sitting between them. Germline values: CDR1 SGHAT, CDR2 FQNNGV. The CDR3 covers 15 residues. CDR3 coding DNA: TGTGCCAGCAGCTTTTCCCCAGGATCTGGCTATGGCTACACCTTC. Protein product: CASSFSPGSGYGYTF.

The chain uses TRBV5-4 and TRBJ2-1, with 7 nucleotides matching TRBD2. In germline, CDR1 is SGHNT, CDR2 YYREEE (reference sequence). V was clipped by 1 base and J by 5 bases; unmatched bases: 6. This CDR3 has 15 amino acids. The CDR3 is CASSLSSGLNNEQFF. The CDR3, as DNA: TGTGCCAGCAGCTTGTCTAGCGGCTTGAACAATGAGCAGTTCTTC.